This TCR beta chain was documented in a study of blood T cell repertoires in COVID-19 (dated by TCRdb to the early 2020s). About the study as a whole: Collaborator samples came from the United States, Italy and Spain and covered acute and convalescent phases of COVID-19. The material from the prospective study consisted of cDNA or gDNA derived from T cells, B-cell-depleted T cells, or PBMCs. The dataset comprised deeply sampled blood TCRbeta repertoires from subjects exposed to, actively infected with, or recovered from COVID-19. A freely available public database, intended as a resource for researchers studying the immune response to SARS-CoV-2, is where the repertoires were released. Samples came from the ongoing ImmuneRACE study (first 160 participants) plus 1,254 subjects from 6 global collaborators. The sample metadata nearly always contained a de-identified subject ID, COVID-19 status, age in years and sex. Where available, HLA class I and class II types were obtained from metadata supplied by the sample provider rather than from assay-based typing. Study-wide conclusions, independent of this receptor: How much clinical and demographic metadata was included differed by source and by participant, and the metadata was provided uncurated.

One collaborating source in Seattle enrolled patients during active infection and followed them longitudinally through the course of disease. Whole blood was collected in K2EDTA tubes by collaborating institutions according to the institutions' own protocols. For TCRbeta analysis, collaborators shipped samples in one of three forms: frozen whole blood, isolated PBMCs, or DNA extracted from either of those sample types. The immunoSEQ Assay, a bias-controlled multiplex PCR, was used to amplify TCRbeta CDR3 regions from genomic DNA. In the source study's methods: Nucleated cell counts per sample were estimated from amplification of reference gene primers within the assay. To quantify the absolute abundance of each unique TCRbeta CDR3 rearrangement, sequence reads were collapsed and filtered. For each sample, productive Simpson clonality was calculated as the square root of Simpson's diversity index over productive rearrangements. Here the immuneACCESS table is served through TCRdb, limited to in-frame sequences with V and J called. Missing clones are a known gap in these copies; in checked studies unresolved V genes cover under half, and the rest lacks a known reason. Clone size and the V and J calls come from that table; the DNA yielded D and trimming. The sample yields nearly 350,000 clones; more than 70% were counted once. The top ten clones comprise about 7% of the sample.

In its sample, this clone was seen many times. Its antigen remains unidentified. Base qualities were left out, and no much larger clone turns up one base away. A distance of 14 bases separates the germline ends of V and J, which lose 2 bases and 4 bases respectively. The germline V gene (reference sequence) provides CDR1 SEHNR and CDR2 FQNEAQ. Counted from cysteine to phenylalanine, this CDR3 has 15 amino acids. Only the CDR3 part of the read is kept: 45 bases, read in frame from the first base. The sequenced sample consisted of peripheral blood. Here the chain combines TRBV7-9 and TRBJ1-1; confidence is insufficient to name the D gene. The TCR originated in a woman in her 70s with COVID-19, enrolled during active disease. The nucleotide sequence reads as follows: TGTGCCAGCAGCTTATCAGGATTCCGGGGCACTGAAGCTTTCTTT. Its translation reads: CASSLSGFRGTEAFF.